This T cell receptor (beta chain) was recorded in a study of vaccination and CD4 T cells after COVID-19. In the study overall: Diagnosis preceded the drawing of post-COVID samples by a median approximately 110 days (range 35 to 161).

About this clonotype: The antigen is unknown.

After removal of 5 bases from V and 8 bases from J, the junction contained 16 bases not matched to a gene. This CDR3 comprises 16 residues. Germline V gene lookup returns CDR1 LNHDA and CDR2 SQIVND (reference sequence). Sequencing of cultured CD4+ T cell DNA used the Oncomine TCR Beta short-read assay. TCRdb independently ran MiXCR on the PCR reads; one entry per CDR3 protein. The sample shows 10,000 to 15,000 distinct CDR3 sequences, around 48% of them seen only once. Regarding treatment: roughly 10-day PBMC culture with coronavirus spike peptide pools or control peptides (ViraFEST assay). Study results and limitations: Convalescent patients saw a median about 86% of their reactive clones show up only after vaccination.

This TCR was recovered from a human donor who had recovered from COVID-19. Sequenced sample: CD4+ T cells from blood, cultured in vitro. The chain carries TRBV19 and TRBJ1-2; 8 bases are shared with TRBD1. Here the CDR3 DNA reads TGTGCCAGTAGTGCGAAAACCGGGACAGGTACCAGGGGCTACACCTTC. Encoded protein: CASSAKTGTGTRGYTF.